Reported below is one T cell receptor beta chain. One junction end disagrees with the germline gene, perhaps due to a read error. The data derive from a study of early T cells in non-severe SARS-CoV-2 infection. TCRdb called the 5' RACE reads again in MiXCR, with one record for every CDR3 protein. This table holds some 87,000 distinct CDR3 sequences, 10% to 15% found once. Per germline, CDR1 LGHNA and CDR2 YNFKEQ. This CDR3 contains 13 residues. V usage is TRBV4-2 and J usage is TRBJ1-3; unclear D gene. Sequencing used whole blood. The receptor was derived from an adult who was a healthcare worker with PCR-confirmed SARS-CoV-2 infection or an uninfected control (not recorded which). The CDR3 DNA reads TGTGCCAGCAGCCAAGCCTCTGAAAACACCATATATTTT. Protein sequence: CASSQASENTIYF.